The rows below give T cell receptor beta chains drawn from one sample of a study of T cells after yellow fever vaccination. TCRdb re-analysed the 5' RACE reads in MiXCR, keeping a single row per CDR3 protein. The data contain 450,000 to 650,000 distinct CDR3 sequences, 21% of them singletons. The sample here was PBMCs, taken roughly 20 days after the first yellow fever vaccination. The receptors derive from a man younger than 35 who received the YFV17D yellow fever vaccine. CDR3s include the opening cysteine and the closing phenylalanine or tryptophan. D genes are given only for firm matches. For some rows the clone size is stated as once, few or many, or as a class when expanded; others skip it.

TRBD1	few	TRBV7-2	TRBJ2-5	CASSLVGTGVGETQYF	TGTGCCAGCAGCTTGGTCGGGACAGGGGTTGGAGAGACCCAGTACTTC
TRBD1	NA	TRBV6-5	TRBJ1-6	CASSYGDRGNSPLHF	TGTGCCAGCAGTTACGGGGACAGGGGCAATTCACCCCTCCACTTT
NA	NA	TRBV29-1	TRBJ2-7	CSVESRTDYEQYF	TGCAGCGTCGAGTCTCGGACAGATTACGAGCAGTACTTC
NA	NA	TRBV12-3/TRBV12-4	TRBJ2-6	CASLTPGANVLTF	TGTGCCAGCCTAACCCCTGGGGCCAACGTCCTGACTTTC
TRBD1	NA	TRBV4-1	TRBJ1-5	CASSQTDRRNQPQHF	TGCGCCAGCAGCCAGACGGACAGGAGAAATCAGCCCCAGCATTTT
TRBD1	many	TRBV7-2	TRBJ1-3	CASGRTGTGPNTIYF	TGTGCCAGCGGCCGTACCGGGACAGGGCCCAACACCATATATTTT
NA	few	TRBV7-3	TRBJ2-2	CASSLSHRNTGELFF	TGTGCCAGCAGCTTAAGCCACAGGAACACCGGGGAGCTGTTTTTT
NA	NA	TRBV12-5	TRBJ1-5	CASGLDMVGAGQPQHF	TGTGCTAGTGGTTTGGATATGGTCGGGGCCGGGCAGCCCCAGCATTTT
NA	few	TRBV24-1	TRBJ2-5	CATSDFVAGSETQYF	TGTGCCACCAGTGATTTTGTGGCAGGGTCGGAGACCCAGTACTTC
NA	once	TRBV3-1	TRBJ1-4	CASSQVHKEKLFF	TGTGCCAGCAGCCAAGTCCATAAGGAAAAACTGTTTTTT
NA	few	TRBV7-2	TRBJ2-2	CASSGDNTGELFF	TGTGCCAGCAGCGGGGACAACACCGGGGAGCTGTTTTTT
NA	NA	TRBV18	TRBJ1-1	CASSRERGYTEAFF	TGTGCCAGCTCCCGTGAGCGGGGATACACTGAAGCTTTCTTT
TRBD1	NA	TRBV7-2	TRBJ1-3	CASSLVGTGSGNTIYF	TGTGCCAGCAGCTTAGTAGGGACAGGCTCTGGAAACACCATATATTTT
NA	many	TRBV20-1	TRBJ2-1	CSARAPNVAEQFF	TGCAGTGCTAGAGCTCCCAATGTGGCTGAGCAGTTCTTC
TRBD2	NA	TRBV28	TRBJ2-1	CASRTRLAGATYNEQFF	TGTGCCAGCAGGACTCGACTAGCGGGGGCTACCTACAATGAGCAGTTCTTC
NA	few	TRBV10-3	TRBJ2-3	CAIRDGTIGDTQYF	TGTGCCATCAGGGACGGTACTATTGGAGATACGCAGTATTTT
NA	few	TRBV2	TRBJ2-5	CASIRTYQETQYF	TGTGCCAGCATTAGGACCTACCAAGAGACCCAGTACTTC
TRBD2	few	TRBV4-1	TRBJ2-2	CASSSQGLAGARSWTGELFF	TGCGCCAGCAGCTCCCAGGGACTAGCGGGGGCCCGGTCATGGACCGGGGAGCTGTTTTTT
TRBD1	few	TRBV7-9	TRBJ2-3	CASSLTGSGPDTQYF	TGTGCCAGCAGCCTGACAGGGTCAGGGCCAGATACGCAGTATTTT
NA	NA	TRBV6-5	TRBJ1-2	CASSSSRSYGYTF	TGTGCCAGCAGTTCTTCCAGGTCGTATGGCTACACCTTC
TRBD2	NA	TRBV6-2/TRBV6-3	TRBJ2-5	CASTTSGGRETQYF	TGTGCCAGCACGACTAGCGGGGGGCGAGAGACCCAGTACTTC
TRBD1	NA	TRBV29-1	TRBJ2-7	CSVVLGQGGEQYF	TGCAGCGTTGTCCTGGGACAGGGTGGCGAGCAGTACTTC
NA	few	TRBV4-1	TRBJ1-2	CASSQTTGGSYGYTF	TGCGCCAGCAGCCAAACTACGGGGGGCTCCTATGGCTACACCTTC
TRBD1	few	TRBV6-2/TRBV6-3	TRBJ1-6	CASSPRDRNSPLHF	TGTGCCAGCAGCCCCCGGGACAGAAATTCACCCCTCCACTTT
TRBD1	few	TRBV19	TRBJ1-1	CASTTRTGNFMNTEAFF	TGTGCCAGTACAACCCGGACAGGGAACTTCATGAACACTGAAGCTTTCTTT
NA	NA	TRBV20-1	TRBJ1-1	CSAPLPGFSEAFF	TGCAGTGCCCCACTCCCGGGTTTTTCTGAAGCTTTCTTT
TRBD2	few	TRBV6-1	TRBJ2-2	CASTRLAGVTGELFF	TGTGCCAGCACGAGGCTAGCGGGGGTCACCGGGGAGCTGTTTTTT
NA	NA	TRBV7-2	TRBJ2-1	CASRRGGPYNEQFF	TGTGCCAGCAGGAGAGGGGGGCCCTACAATGAGCAGTTCTTC
NA	NA	TRBV20-1	TRBJ2-1	CSARPVSTSSYNEQFF	TGCAGTGCCAGACCGGTCTCCACGAGCTCCTACAATGAGCAGTTCTTC
TRBD2	NA	TRBV6-2/TRBV6-3	TRBJ2-1	CASSYGRGAHNEQFF	TGTGCCAGCAGTTACGGGCGGGGGGCACACAATGAGCAGTTCTTC
NA	NA	TRBV10-3	TRBJ2-7	CAIRIELGYEQYF	TGTGCCATCAGAATCGAACTAGGATACGAGCAGTACTTC
NA	many	TRBV4-3	TRBJ2-3	CASSSVADTQYF	TGCGCCAGCAGCTCCGTTGCAGATACGCAGTATTTT
NA	many	TRBV27	TRBJ2-3	CASSLTGISTDTQYF	TGTGCCAGCAGTTTAACCGGGATTAGCACAGATACGCAGTATTTT
NA	NA	TRBV5-1	TRBJ1-4	CASREQGGGEKLFF	TGCGCCAGCAGGGAACAGGGAGGCGGTGAAAAACTGTTTTTT
NA	few	TRBV5-1	TRBJ2-5	CASSLSRGLETQYF	TGCGCCAGCAGCTTGTCGCGAGGGTTAGAGACCCAGTACTTC
TRBD2	few	TRBV5-1	TRBJ2-5	CASSFSELPAGRVYETQYF	TGCGCCAGCAGCTTTTCCGAGTTACCAGCGGGGAGGGTGTACGAGACCCAGTACTTC
TRBD1	NA	TRBV5-4	TRBJ2-2	CASNQGVTGELFF	TGTGCCAGCAACCAGGGGGTCACCGGGGAGCTGTTTTTT
NA	NA	TRBV7-8	TRBJ1-2	CASSSLYGTKGGYTF	TGTGCCAGCAGCTCCCTCTATGGGACTAAAGGCGGCTACACCTTC
NA	NA	TRBV7-2	TRBJ2-5	CASSWWGGSQETQYF	TGTGCCAGCAGCTGGTGGGGTGGTTCTCAAGAGACCCAGTACTTC
TRBD2	few	TRBV5-1	TRBJ2-5	CASSLLAGIQETQYF	TGCGCCAGCAGCTTGCTAGCGGGGATTCAAGAGACCCAGTACTTC
NA	NA	TRBV20-1	TRBJ2-7	CSARPRDISSYEQYF	TGCAGTGCTAGGCCCCGAGACATATCTAGCTACGAGCAGTACTTC
NA	NA	TRBV6-5	TRBJ1-1	CASSYSAVGGMNTEAFF	TGTGCCAGCAGTTACAGTGCAGTCGGCGGCATGAACACTGAAGCTTTCTTT
NA	NA	TRBV3-1	TRBJ1-2	CASSQDAGPPGDYGYTF	TGTGCCAGCAGCCAAGATGCAGGCCCCCCCGGGGACTATGGCTACACCTTC
NA	NA	TRBV7-9	TRBJ2-2	CASRLPEDRTGELFF	TGTGCCAGCAGGCTTCCCGAGGACAGAACCGGGGAGCTGTTTTTT
TRBD2	many	TRBV20-1	TRBJ2-1	CSAGKGSGQYNEQFF	TGCAGTGCTGGGAAAGGTAGCGGGCAATACAATGAGCAGTTCTTC
TRBD1	NA	TRBV7-4	TRBJ2-3	CASSLERDRLRPDTQYF	TGTGCCAGCAGCTTAGAAAGGGACAGACTCCGACCAGATACGCAGTATTTT
NA	NA	TRBV5-4	TRBJ2-5	CASSFSGAEETQYF	TGTGCCAGCAGCTTCTCAGGGGCTGAAGAGACCCAGTACTTC
TRBD2	once	TRBV7-2	TRBJ2-1	CASSWRLAGRIWNEQFF	TGTGCCAGCAGTTGGCGTCTAGCGGGGCGAATTTGGAATGAGCAGTTCTTC